These T cell receptor beta chains were read from a single sample in a study of shared clonotypes between healthy human individuals. The method was immunoSEQ multiplex PCR; TCRdb's version includes in-frame clones alone and lacks a portion of them. The sample records 2 million to 2.5 million clones, 80% to 95% being singletons. The sample comprised naive CD4+ T cells from PBMCs. These receptors all come from a man in his late teens or twenties in good health. Some clones in this sample may be carry-over from other donors' samples. Each CDR3 is given with its conserved first and last residue. A D gene is named only where the DNA matches it firmly. Size tells how often a clone was seen (once, few, many) or the class of an expanded clone, and some rows leave it out.

length: 15; size: -; J: TRBJ2-7; V: TRBV28; D: -; CDR3: CASSGPGRVSVEQYF; DNA: TGTGCCAGCAGTGGTCCGGGCAGAGTTTCCGTCGAGCAGTACTTC
length: 15; size: -; J: TRBJ1-5; V: TRBV4-1; D: -; CDR3: CASSLTSGMGQPQHF; DNA: TGCGCCAGCAGCCTAACGTCGGGGATGGGTCAGCCCCAGCATTTT
length: 15; size: -; J: TRBJ2-3; V: TRBV27; D: TRBD2; CDR3: CASSGGLAGTDTQYF; DNA: TGTGCCAGCAGCGGGGGACTAGCGGGAACAGATACGCAGTATTTT
length: 15; size: -; J: TRBJ1-2; V: TRBV19; D: TRBD1; CDR3: CASSQPRGSDYGYTF; DNA: TGTGCCAGTAGCCAACCCAGGGGGTCGGACTATGGCTACACCTTC
length: 15; size: -; J: TRBJ1-5; V: TRBV28; D: -; CDR3: CASSLVRGGNQPQHF; DNA: TGTGCCAGCAGTTTAGTACGGGGGGGCAATCAGCCCCAGCATTTT
length: 13; size: -; J: TRBJ2-5; V: TRBV29-1; D: -; CDR3: CSLAGTEGETQYF; DNA: TGCAGCCTCGCCGGGACTGAGGGCGAGACCCAGTACTTC
length: 15; size: -; J: TRBJ1-1; V: TRBV4-1; D: -; CDR3: CASSRGWGTNTEAFF; DNA: TGCGCCAGCAGCCGAGGGTGGGGAACGAACACTGAAGCTTTCTTT
length: 19; size: -; J: TRBJ2-1; V: TRBV10-3; D: -; CDR3: CAIMTVAGATGSSYNEQFF; DNA: TGTGCCATCATGACGGTGGCAGGGGCGACTGGGAGCTCCTACAATGAGCAGTTCTTC
length: 11; size: -; J: TRBJ1-2; V: TRBV5-6; D: -; CDR3: CATSGGGGYTF; DNA: TGTGCCACCTCGGGGGGAGGAGGCTACACCTTC
length: 12; size: -; J: TRBJ1-1; V: TRBV2; D: -; CDR3: CASGLGTLEAFF; DNA: TGTGCCAGCGGACTAGGGACCCTTGAAGCTTTCTTT
length: 19; size: -; J: TRBJ2-1; V: TRBV4-1; D: TRBD2; CDR3: CASSQDPPTSGSSYNEQFF; DNA: TGCGCCAGCAGCCAAGACCCCCCGACTAGCGGGAGCTCCTACAATGAGCAGTTCTTC
length: 15; size: -; J: TRBJ1-2; V: TRBV14; D: -; CDR3: CASSQGRRGVYGYTF; DNA: TGTGCCAGCAGCCAAGGTCGCCGAGGGGTTTATGGCTACACCTTC
length: 15; size: -; J: TRBJ1-3; V: TRBV2; D: -; CDR3: CASSEQFASGNTIYF; DNA: TGTGCCAGCAGTGAACAGTTCGCCTCTGGAAACACCATATATTTT
length: 13; size: -; J: TRBJ1-1; V: TRBV18; D: -; CDR3: CATSPGQNTEAFF; DNA: TGTGCCACCTCACCAGGGCAGAACACTGAAGCTTTCTTT
length: 16; size: -; J: TRBJ2-2; V: TRBV27; D: TRBD1; CDR3: CASSLRTGQGLGELFF; DNA: TGTGCCAGCAGTTTACGGACCGGACAGGGTTTAGGGGAGCTGTTTTTT
length: 12; size: -; J: TRBJ2-7; V: TRBV6-5; D: -; CDR3: CASRPFRGEQYF; DNA: TGTGCCAGCAGGCCATTTAGAGGCGAGCAGTACTTC
length: 11; size: -; J: TRBJ1-1; V: TRBV11-2; D: TRBD1; CDR3: CASRRQGAAFF; DNA: TGTGCCAGCAGACGACAGGGGGCTGCTTTCTTT
length: 16; size: -; J: TRBJ2-1; V: TRBV5-1; D: TRBD2; CDR3: CASSLVGGSPYNEQFF; DNA: TGCGCCAGCAGCTTGGTGGGCGGGAGCCCCTACAATGAGCAGTTCTTC
length: 13; size: few; J: TRBJ1-3; V: TRBV19; D: -; CDR3: CASTIGDGNTIYF; DNA: TGTGCCAGCACCATCGGGGATGGAAACACCATATATTTT
length: 11; size: -; J: TRBJ2-5; V: TRBV19; D: -; CDR3: CASKTQGAQYF; DNA: TGTGCCAGTAAGACCCAAGGGGCCCAGTACTTC
length: 15; size: -; J: TRBJ2-2; V: TRBV10-3; D: -; CDR3: CAISGGGRNTGELFF; DNA: TGTGCCATCAGTGGAGGTGGGCGTAACACCGGGGAGCTGTTTTTT
length: 16; size: -; J: TRBJ2-7; V: TRBV5-4; D: TRBD1; CDR3: CASSPLPGQGSYEQYF; DNA: TGTGCCAGCAGCCCCCTACCGGGACAGGGAAGCTACGAGCAGTACTTC
length: 16; size: -; J: TRBJ2-2; V: TRBV25-1; D: -; CDR3: CASSEYWPWGTGELFF; DNA: TGTGCCAGCAGTGAATATTGGCCCTGGGGCACCGGGGAGCTGTTTTTT
length: 14; size: -; J: TRBJ2-7; V: TRBV15; D: -; CDR3: CATSRIQATSEQYF; DNA: TGTGCCACCAGCCGGATACAGGCCACCTCGGAGCAGTACTTC
length: 13; size: -; J: TRBJ1-1; V: TRBV7-9; D: -; CDR3: CASSWTDNTEAFF; DNA: TGTGCCAGCAGCTGGACAGACAACACTGAAGCTTTCTTT
length: 14; size: -; J: TRBJ2-4; V: TRBV7-9; D: -; CDR3: CASSPQGGTDIQYF; DNA: TGTGCCAGCAGCCCCCAAGGGGGTACCGACATTCAGTACTTC
length: 12; size: few; J: TRBJ1-1; V: TRBV28; D: -; CDR3: CASRLGGTEAFF; DNA: TGTGCCAGCCGCTTGGGGGGCACTGAAGCTTTCTTT
length: 15; size: -; J: TRBJ1-1; V: TRBV4-1; D: -; CDR3: CASRAPFAVNTEAFF; DNA: TGCGCCAGCAGGGCACCCTTCGCAGTGAACACTGAAGCTTTCTTT
length: 13; size: -; J: TRBJ1-2; V: TRBV2; D: TRBD1; CDR3: CASSVRTGGGYTF; DNA: TGTGCCAGCAGCGTCCGGACAGGGGGGGGCTACACCTTC
length: 14; size: few; J: TRBJ1-3; V: TRBV5-1; D: -; CDR3: CASSLAGVDDTIYF; DNA: TGCGCCAGCAGCTTGGCGGGGGTGGATGACACCATATATTTT
length: 15; size: few; J: TRBJ2-7; V: TRBV5-1; D: TRBD2; CDR3: CASSRLAGVSYEQYF; DNA: TGCGCCAGCAGCCGACTAGCGGGAGTCTCCTACGAGCAGTACTTC
length: 14; size: -; J: TRBJ1-5; V: TRBV5-6; D: -; CDR3: CASSLVGVGQPQHF; DNA: TGTGCCAGCAGCTTGGTAGGGGTGGGCCAGCCCCAGCATTTT